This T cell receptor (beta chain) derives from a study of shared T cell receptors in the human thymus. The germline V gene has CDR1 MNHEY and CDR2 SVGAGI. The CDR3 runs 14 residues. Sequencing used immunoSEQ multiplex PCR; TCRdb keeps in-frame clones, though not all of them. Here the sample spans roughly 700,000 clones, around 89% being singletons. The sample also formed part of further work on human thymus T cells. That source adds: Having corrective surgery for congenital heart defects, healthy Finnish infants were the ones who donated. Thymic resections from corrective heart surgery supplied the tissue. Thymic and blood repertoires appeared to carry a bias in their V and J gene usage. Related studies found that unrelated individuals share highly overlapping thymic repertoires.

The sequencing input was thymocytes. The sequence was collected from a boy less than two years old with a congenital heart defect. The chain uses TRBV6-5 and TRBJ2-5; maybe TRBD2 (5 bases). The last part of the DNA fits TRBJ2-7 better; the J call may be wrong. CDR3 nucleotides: TGTGCCAGCAGCTCCCAAAGGAGGTCGTACGAGCAGTACTTC. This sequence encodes CASSSQRRSYEQYF.